The 13 T cell receptor beta chains given below trace back to one sample, sequenced in a study of preoperative IRX-2 immunotherapy in early breast cancer. Treatment meaning: preoperative locoregional IRX-2 cytokine immunotherapy. Method: immunoSEQ multiplex PCR; TCRdb's copy keeps in-frame clones and lacks some. The data show around 43,000 clones, with about 72% seen just once and roughly 1.2% held by the top ten. The sequencing here drew on tumor tissue, taken after IRX-2 immunotherapy. Receptor source: a human donor with breast cancer.

This clone was seen only a few times. This chain uses TRBV19 with TRBJ2-1; D is possibly TRBD2 (6 bases). Trimming stripped 4 bases from V and 1 base from J, with 11 bases between. CDR3 size: 15 residues. Germline CDR1 reads LNHDA; CDR2 reads SQIVND (reference sequence). The CDR3 nucleotides read TGTGCCAGTAGTACTACTAGCAAGTCCTACAATGAGCAGTTCTTC. Its protein product is CASSTTSKSYNEQFF.

This clone ranks as medium-sized. The chain recombines TRBV18 with TRBJ2-2; no reliable D call. The CDR3 consists of 13 residues. Germline loops: CDR1 KGHSH, CDR2 LQKENI. Trimming removed 4 bases from V and 6 bases from J, with 9 bases in between. CDR3 DNA: TGTGCCAGCTCACACTCCGATCCCGGGGAGCTGTTTTTT. It yields the protein CASSHSDPGELFF.

This clone came up a few times. DNA for the CDR3: TGTGCCAGCAGTTACACATTAGCGGGGGGGCTCCCCGATACGCAGTATTTT. Protein product: CASSYTLAGGLPDTQYF. The rearrangement joins TRBV6-8 to TRBJ2-3; 11 positions match TRBD2. The V segment lost 2 bases and the J segment 6 bases; nucleotides outside the gene matches: 10. Germline V lookup: CDR1 MNHGY, CDR2 SAAAGT. The CDR3 sequence is 17 residues long.

The chain combines TRBV5-1 with TRBJ1-5; D perhaps matches TRBD1 (5 bases). Germline assignment: CDR1 SGHRS and CDR2 YFSETQ. Between the trimmed V and J ends, which lost 2 bases and 1 base, there was a span of 10 bases. This CDR3 spans 15 amino acids. CDR3 amino acids: CASSFRPGSNQPQHF. DNA of the CDR3: TGCGCCAGCAGCTTCCGGCCAGGGAGCAATCAGCCCCAGCATTTT. Full variable domain (missing parts from reference TRBV5-1 and TRBJ1-5): KAGVTQTPRYLIKTRGQQVTLSCSPISGHRSVSWYQQTPGQGLQFLFEYFSETQRNKGNFPGRFSGRQFSNSRSEMNVSTLELGDSALYLCASSFRPGSNQPQHFGDGTRLSIL.

This sequence joins TRBV5-1 and TRBJ2-1; 7 nucleotides match TRBD2. V shed 1 base, J shed 7 bases, and the junction held 14 bases outside the gene matches. Germline-derived CDR1 and CDR2 are SGHRS and YFSETQ. The CDR3 has 17 amino acids. CDR3 DNA: TGCGCCAGCAGCTTGTTCTCTGCGGGAGTAAGAAAAAATGAGCAGTTCTTC. Translated: CASSLFSAGVRKNEQFF.

This chain uses TRBV5-1 with TRBJ2-7, with 9 nucleotides matching TRBD1. V lost 0 bases to trimming and J lost 5 bases; unmatched junction nucleotides: 9. The CDR3 is 16 amino acids. Germline CDR1 and CDR2: SGHRS and YFSETQ. The CDR3 DNA is TGCGCCAGCAGCTTGGCCCCCAGGACAGGGGAGAACGAGCAGTACTTC. This sequence encodes CASSLAPRTGENEQYF.

V and J are TRBV5-1 and TRBJ1-5, with 7 positions matching TRBD1. Germline V CDR1 and CDR2: SGHRS, YFSETQ. The CDR3 runs 15 residues. V was pared by 4 bases and J by 7 bases, with 11 bases of the junction left unmatched. CDR3 in amino acids: CASSPGPTTGQPQHF. The CDR3 DNA is TGCGCCAGCAGCCCGGGACCTACGACAGGGCAGCCCCAGCATTTT.

The V and J genes are TRBV1 and TRBJ2-1; the D call of TRBD2 is as the table states it, not checked on the DNA. TRBV1 is listed as a pseudogene. The CDR3 loop spans 14 amino acids. The CDR3 spells CSARMRSSYNEQFF. CDR3 in DNA: TGCAGCGCTCGGATGAGGAGTTCCTACAATGAGCAGTTCTTC.

The table lists this clone with a count of one. V gene TRBV18 combines with J gene TRBJ2-5, with a weak D call TRBD2 (6 bases). V dropped 0 bases and J dropped 7 bases, with 9 bases sitting between them. The V gene's germline CDR1 is KGHSH and CDR2 LQKENI. CDR3 length: 13 amino acids. The CDR3 is CASSPPEGTTQYF. CDR3 DNA sequence: TGTGCCAGCTCACCACCGGAGGGAACGACCCAGTACTTC. Variable domain in full (rest from reference TRBV18 and TRBJ2-5): NAGVMQNPRHLVRRRGQEARLRCSPMKGHSHVYWYRQLPEEGLKFMVYLQKENIIDESGMPKERFSAEFPKEGPSILRIQQVVRGDSAAYFCASSPPEGTTQYFGPGTRLLVL.

The V and J genes are TRBV19 and TRBJ1-5; the D gene is possibly TRBD1 (5 bases). V lost 7 bases and J lost 2, with 15 bases in between. The CDR3 totals 15 residues. Germline CDR1 and CDR2: LNHDA and SQIVND (reference sequence). The chain's CDR3 is CASNPPAGRNQPQHF. The DNA of the CDR3 is TGTGCCAGTAACCCCCCAGCGGGACGCAATCAGCCCCAGCATTTT.

The V call is TRBV6-8, the J call TRBJ2-2, with D uncertain. This CDR3 region has 14 residues. Germline V lookup: CDR1 MNHGY, CDR2 SAAAGT. V was cut by 6 bases and J by 6 bases, with 14 bases left in between. The CDR3 region is CASSELRRAGELFF. CDR3 DNA sequence: TGTGCCAGCAGCGAGCTCCGTAGGGCCGGGGAGCTGTTTTTT.

The chain combines TRBV6-8 with TRBJ2-5; the match to TRBD2 covers 8 bases. With V trimmed by 0 bases and J by 5 bases, 8 bases remained unmatched. The V gene's germline CDR1 is MNHGY and CDR2 SAAAGT. This CDR3 region has 16 residues. The CDR3 is CASSYSRTSYKETQYF. For the CDR3, the DNA is TGTGCCAGCAGTTACTCCCGGACTAGCTATAAGGAGACCCAGTACTTC.

The rearrangement links TRBV14 to TRBJ2-5, with a possible D match to TRBD2 (5 bases). CDR3 length: 15 amino acids. Germline assignment: CDR1 SGHDN and CDR2 FVKESK. The ends were cut back, 1 base at V and 1 base at J, with 10 bases in the middle. Here the CDR3 reads CASSQGGSGQETQYF. CDR3 coding DNA: TGTGCCAGCAGCCAAGGTGGGAGCGGCCAAGAGACCCAGTACTTC. Looking up the rest from reference TRBV14 and TRBJ2-5 gives the full variable domain: EAGVTQFPSHSVIEKGQTVTLRCDPISGHDNLYWYRRVMGKEIKFLLHFVKESKQDESGMPNNRFLAERTGGTYSTLKVQPAELEDSGVYFCASSQGGSGQETQYFGPGTRLLVL.